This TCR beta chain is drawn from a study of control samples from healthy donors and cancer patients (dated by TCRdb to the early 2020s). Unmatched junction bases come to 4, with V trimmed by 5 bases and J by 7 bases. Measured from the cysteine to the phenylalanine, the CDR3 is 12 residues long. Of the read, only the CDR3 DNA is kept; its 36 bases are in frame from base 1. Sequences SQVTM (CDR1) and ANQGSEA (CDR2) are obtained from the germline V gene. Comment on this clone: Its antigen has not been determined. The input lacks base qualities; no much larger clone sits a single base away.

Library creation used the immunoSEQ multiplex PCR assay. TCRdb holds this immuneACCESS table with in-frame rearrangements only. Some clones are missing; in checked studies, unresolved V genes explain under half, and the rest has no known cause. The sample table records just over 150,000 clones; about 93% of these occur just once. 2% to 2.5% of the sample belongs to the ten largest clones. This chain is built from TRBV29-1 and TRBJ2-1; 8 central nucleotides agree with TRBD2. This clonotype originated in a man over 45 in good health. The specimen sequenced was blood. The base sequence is TGCAGCGTTCGTAGCGGGGTTAATGAGCAGTTCTTC. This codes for CSVRSGVNEQFF.